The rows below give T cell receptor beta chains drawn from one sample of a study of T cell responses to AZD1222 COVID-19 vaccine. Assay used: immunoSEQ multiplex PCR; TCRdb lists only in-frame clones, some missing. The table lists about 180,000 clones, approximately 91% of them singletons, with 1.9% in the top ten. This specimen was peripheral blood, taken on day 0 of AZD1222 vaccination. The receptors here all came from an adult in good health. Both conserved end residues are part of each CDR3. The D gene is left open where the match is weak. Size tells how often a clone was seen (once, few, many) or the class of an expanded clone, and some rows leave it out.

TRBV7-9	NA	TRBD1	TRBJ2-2	TGTGCCAGCAGAATAGGACAGGGGCAGAACACCGGGGAGCTGTTTTTT	CASRIGQGQNTGELFF
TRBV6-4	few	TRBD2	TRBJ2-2	TGTGCCAGCAGTGGGAGCGGGACGAACACCGGGGAGCTGTTTTTT	CASSGSGTNTGELFF
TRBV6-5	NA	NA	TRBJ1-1	TGTGCCAGCAGTAGGGGGGAAGCCACTGAAGCTTTCTTT	CASSRGEATEAFF
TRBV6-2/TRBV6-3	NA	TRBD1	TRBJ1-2	TGTGCCAGCAGCCCTCCAAGACAGGGGTATGGCTACACCTTC	CASSPPRQGYGYTF
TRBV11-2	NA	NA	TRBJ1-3	TGTGCCAGCAGCTTAGATGCAGGGCAGAGCTCTGGAAACACCATATATTTT	CASSLDAGQSSGNTIYF
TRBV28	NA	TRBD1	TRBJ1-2	TGTGCCAGCAGTGCCGATCCCCGGACAGGGGCAAACTATGGCTACACCTTC	CASSADPRTGANYGYTF
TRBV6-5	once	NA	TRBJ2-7	TGTGCCAGCAGCTCTGAGAAGTTCATCGAGCAGTACTTC	CASSSEKFIEQYF
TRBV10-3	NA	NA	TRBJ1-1	TGTGCCATCATTGCTGAAGACAGCACTGAAGCTTTCTTT	CAIIAEDSTEAFF
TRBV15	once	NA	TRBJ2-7	TGTGCCACCAGCAGAGATACGGTAACCTACGAGCAGTACTTC	CATSRDTVTYEQYF
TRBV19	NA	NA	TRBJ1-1	TGTGCCAGTACCCTACGGGGCTCAGGCGGAACTGAAGCTTTCTTT	CASTLRGSGGTEAFF
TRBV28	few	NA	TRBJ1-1	TGTGCCAGCATCCTAGAAGGGAACACTGAAGCTTTCTTT	CASILEGNTEAFF
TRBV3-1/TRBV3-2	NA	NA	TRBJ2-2	TGTGCCAGCAGCCAAAATAGGGAAAGCACCGGGGAGCTGTTTTTT	CASSQNRESTGELFF
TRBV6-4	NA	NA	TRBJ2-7	TGTGCCAGCAGTAAACTTTTTGCCCGAACAAACACCTACGAGCAGTACTTC	CASSKLFARTNTYEQYF
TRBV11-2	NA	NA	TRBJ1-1	TGTGCCAGCAGCTGGAACACTGAAGCTTTCTTT	CASSWNTEAFF